One T cell receptor beta chain is described in this entry. This entry belongs to a study of blood T cell repertoires in COVID-19. Across the study: The United States, Italy and Spain were the sources of the acute and convalescent COVID-19 samples. PBMCs, B-cell-depleted T cells, or T cells were the source of the cDNA or gDNA that made up the material.

Per the original methods: Amplification with reference gene primers provided the estimates of nucleated cell counts. The table came from immunoSEQ multiplex PCR; TCRdb's copy has only in-frame clones and leaves some out. That table furnishes V, J and clone size, whereas the DNA furnished D and trimming. The table lists about 210,000 clones, roughly four fifths of them singletons. The CDR3 has 15 amino acids. CDR1 SGHRS and CDR2 YFSETQ come from the germline V gene. V shed 1 base and J shed 3 bases, with 14 bases lying between them. This chain joins TRBV5-1 and TRBJ2-7; weak D call: TRBD1 (5 bases). The specimen sequenced was peripheral blood. This receptor was identified in a woman aged 40-49 years with acute or convalescent COVID-19. CDR3 residues: CASSLTFADSYEQYF. In DNA form, the CDR3 reads TGCGCCAGCAGCTTGACTTTTGCTGACAGCTACGAGCAGTACTTC.